Below, one T cell receptor (beta chain) is given with its context. The CDR3 totals 14 residues. Deletions cut 5 bases from V and 0 bases from J, with 9 bases between. The germline V gene encodes CDR1 SGHAT and CDR2 FQDESV (reference sequence). These data are taken from a study of blood T cell repertoires in COVID-19. Looking at the study overall: The analysed material was cDNA or gDNA that came from T cells, B-cell-depleted T cells, or PBMCs.

Original processing notes: Reference gene primer amplification in the assay estimated nucleated cell counts. Method: immunoSEQ multiplex PCR; TCRdb's copy keeps in-frame clones and lacks some. The DNA gave D and trimming, while V, J and clone size come from that table. The sample lists over 150,000 clones, more than 75% occurring once. The chain uses TRBV11-1 and TRBJ2-3; no clear D. Sequencing was carried out using peripheral blood. The receptor's source is a woman in her fifties or sixties with COVID-19, enrolled during active disease. Written as DNA, the CDR3 is TGTGCCAGCAGCCCCTCCAGGAGCACAGATACGCAGTATTTT. As protein: CASSPSRSTDTQYF.